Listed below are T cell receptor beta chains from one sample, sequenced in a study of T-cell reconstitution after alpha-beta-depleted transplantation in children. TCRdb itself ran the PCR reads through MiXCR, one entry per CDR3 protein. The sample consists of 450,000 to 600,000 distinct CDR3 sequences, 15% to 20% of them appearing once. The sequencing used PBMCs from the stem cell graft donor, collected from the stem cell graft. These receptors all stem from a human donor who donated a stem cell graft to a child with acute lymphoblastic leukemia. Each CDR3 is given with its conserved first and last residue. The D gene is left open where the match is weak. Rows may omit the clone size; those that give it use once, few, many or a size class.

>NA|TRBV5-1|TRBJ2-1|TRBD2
TGCGCCAGCAGCTTGGATCCCAAGCTAGCGGGAGACAATGAGCAGTTCTTC
CASSLDPKLAGDNEQFF
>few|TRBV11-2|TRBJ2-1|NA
TGTGCCAGCAGCTTAGATCGGGCTTCGGAGCAGTTCTTC
CASSLDRASEQFF
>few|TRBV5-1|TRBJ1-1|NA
TGCGCCAGCAGCTTGGATAATTTGAACACTGAAGCTTTCTTT
CASSLDNLNTEAFF
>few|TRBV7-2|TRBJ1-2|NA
TGTGCCAGCAGCTTAGCCTCCAGGGGAAATGGCTACACCTTC
CASSLASRGNGYTF
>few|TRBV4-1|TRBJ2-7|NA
TGCGCCAGCAGCCAAGGCCCTCGGAGCTCCTACGAGCAGTACTTC
CASSQGPRSSYEQYF
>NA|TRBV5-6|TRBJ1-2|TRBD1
TGTGCCAGCAGCTTTCCGGACAGGGTGTTTGGCTACACCTTC
CASSFPDRVFGYTF
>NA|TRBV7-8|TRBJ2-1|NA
TGTGCCAGCAGCTTAAAGCGTCTCACCTACAATGAGCAGTTCTTC
CASSLKRLTYNEQFF
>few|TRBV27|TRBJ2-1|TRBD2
TGTGCCAGCAGTTTACCGGAAGGGCTAGCGGTGGGGGAGCAGTTCTTC
CASSLPEGLAVGEQFF
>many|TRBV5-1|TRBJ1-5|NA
TGCGCCAGCAGACGGACCGGAGGCAATCAGCCCCAGCATTTT
CASRRTGGNQPQHF
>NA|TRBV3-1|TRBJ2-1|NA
TGTGCCAGCAAGGACGAGATGCTCTCCTACAATGAGCAGTTCTTC
CASKDEMLSYNEQFF
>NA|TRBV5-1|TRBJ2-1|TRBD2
TGCGCCAGCAGCTCGCCCGGGGGGGCACGGGATGAGCAGTTCTTC
CASSSPGGARDEQFF
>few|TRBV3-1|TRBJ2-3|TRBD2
TGTGCCAGCAGCCAAGGGACTAGCGGGAGTGATACGCAGTATTTT
CASSQGTSGSDTQYF
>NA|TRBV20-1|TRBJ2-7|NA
TGCAGTGCTAGAAACTACTTGGTCTCCTACGAGCAGTACTTC
CSARNYLVSYEQYF
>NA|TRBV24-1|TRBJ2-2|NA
TGTGCCACCAGTGGAGCGGGGAACACCGGGGAGCTGTTTTTT
CATSGAGNTGELFF
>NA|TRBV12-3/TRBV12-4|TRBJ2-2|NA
TGTGCCAGCAGGCCATCCAGGGGAACCGGGGAGCTGTTTTTT
CASRPSRGTGELFF
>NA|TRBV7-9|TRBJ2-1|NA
TGTGCCAGCACCTTCACGGGCAATGAGCAGTTCTTC
CASTFTGNEQFF
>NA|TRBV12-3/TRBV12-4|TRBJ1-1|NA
TGTGCCAGCAGTTTTATAGGGCAGAGTGCTCCCGAAGCTTTCTTT
CASSFIGQSAPEAFF
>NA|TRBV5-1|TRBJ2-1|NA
TGCGCCAGCAGCTTTACCCGGGGCAGCTCCTACAATGAGCAGTTCTTC
CASSFTRGSSYNEQFF
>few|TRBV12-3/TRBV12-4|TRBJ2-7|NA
TGTGCCAGCAGACCCTCTAGGGGGTTGAGGGAGCAGTACTTC
CASRPSRGLREQYF
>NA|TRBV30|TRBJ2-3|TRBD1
TGTGCCTGGAGTGTAGGGACAGGGTTCACAGATACGCAGTATTTT
CAWSVGTGFTDTQYF
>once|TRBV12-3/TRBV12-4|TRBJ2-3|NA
TGTGCCAGCAGAAACACAGATATGCAGTATTTT
CASRNTDMQYF
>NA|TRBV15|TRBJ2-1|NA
TGTGCCACCAGCAGAAGGACGGAATCCTACAATGAGCAGTTCTTC
CATSRRTESYNEQFF
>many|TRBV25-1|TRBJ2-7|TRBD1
TGTGCCAGCAGAGATCAGGGGGACTACGAGCAGTACTTC
CASRDQGDYEQYF
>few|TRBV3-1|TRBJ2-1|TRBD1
TGTGCCAGCAGCCAGTTTGGGACAGGTGTCCACAATGAGCAGTTCTTC
CASSQFGTGVHNEQFF
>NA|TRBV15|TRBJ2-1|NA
TGTGCCACCAGCAGGGGTAGGGGATACAATGAGCATTTCTTC
CATSRGRGYNEHFF
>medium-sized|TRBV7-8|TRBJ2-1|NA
TGTGCCCTCGCACCCCATAGCGACCGATACAATGAGCAGTTCTTC
CALAPHSDRYNEQFF
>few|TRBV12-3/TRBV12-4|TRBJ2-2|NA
TGTGCCAGCAGTTTTTCAGGATGGGCCGGGGAGCTGTTTTTT
CASSFSGWAGELFF
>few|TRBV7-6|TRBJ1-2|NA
TGTGCCAGCAGCATTAATGGGGGGCACTATGGCTACACCTTC
CASSINGGHYGYTF
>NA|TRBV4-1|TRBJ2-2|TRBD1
TGCGCCAGCAGCTACGGGACAGGGGGTTTGAGAACCGGGGAGCTGTTTTTT
CASSYGTGGLRTGELFF
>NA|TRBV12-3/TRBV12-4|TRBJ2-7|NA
TGTGCCAGCAGTCCATCCCCCGGGCCCGAGCAGTACTTC
CASSPSPGPEQYF
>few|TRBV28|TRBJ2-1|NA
TGTGCCAGCAGCACGCGGATTGAGTCTCCCCACAATGAGCAGTTCTTC
CASSTRIESPHNEQFF
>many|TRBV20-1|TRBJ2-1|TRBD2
TGCAGTGCTAGGCTAGCGGGTGGGGGGAATGAGCAGTTCTTC
CSARLAGGGNEQFF
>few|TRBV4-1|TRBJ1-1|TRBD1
TGCGCCAGCAGCCCCGGGGAGCAGGGGGGTCGAGCTTTCTTT
CASSPGEQGGRAFF
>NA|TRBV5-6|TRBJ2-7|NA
TGTGCCAGCAGCTTGGGAATCGGGAGAGTCTCCTACGAGCAGTACTTC
CASSLGIGRVSYEQYF
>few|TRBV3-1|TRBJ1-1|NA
TGTGCCAGCAGCCTCGATGCCCTGACAGTGAACACTGAAGCTTTCTTT
CASSLDALTVNTEAFF
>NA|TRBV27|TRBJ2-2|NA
TGTGCCAGCAGTTTCGAACCCGCGAACACCGGGGAGCTGTTTTTT
CASSFEPANTGELFF
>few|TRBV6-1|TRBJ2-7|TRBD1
TGTGCCAGCAGACGGGACAGGGACTCCTACGAGCAGTACTTC
CASRRDRDSYEQYF